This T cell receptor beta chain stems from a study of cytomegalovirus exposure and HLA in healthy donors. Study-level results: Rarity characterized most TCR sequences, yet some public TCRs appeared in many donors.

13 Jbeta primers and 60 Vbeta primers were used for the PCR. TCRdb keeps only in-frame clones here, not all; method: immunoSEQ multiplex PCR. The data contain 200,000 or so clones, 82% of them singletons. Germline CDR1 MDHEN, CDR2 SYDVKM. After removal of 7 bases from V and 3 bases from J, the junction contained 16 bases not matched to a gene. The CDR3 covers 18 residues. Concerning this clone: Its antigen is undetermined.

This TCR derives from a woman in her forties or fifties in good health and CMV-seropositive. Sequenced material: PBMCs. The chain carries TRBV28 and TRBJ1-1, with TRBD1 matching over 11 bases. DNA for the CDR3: TGTGCCAGCACCATACCGGGGGGAGGACAGGGGGCGCACACTGAAGCTTTCTTT. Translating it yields CASTIPGGGQGAHTEAFF.